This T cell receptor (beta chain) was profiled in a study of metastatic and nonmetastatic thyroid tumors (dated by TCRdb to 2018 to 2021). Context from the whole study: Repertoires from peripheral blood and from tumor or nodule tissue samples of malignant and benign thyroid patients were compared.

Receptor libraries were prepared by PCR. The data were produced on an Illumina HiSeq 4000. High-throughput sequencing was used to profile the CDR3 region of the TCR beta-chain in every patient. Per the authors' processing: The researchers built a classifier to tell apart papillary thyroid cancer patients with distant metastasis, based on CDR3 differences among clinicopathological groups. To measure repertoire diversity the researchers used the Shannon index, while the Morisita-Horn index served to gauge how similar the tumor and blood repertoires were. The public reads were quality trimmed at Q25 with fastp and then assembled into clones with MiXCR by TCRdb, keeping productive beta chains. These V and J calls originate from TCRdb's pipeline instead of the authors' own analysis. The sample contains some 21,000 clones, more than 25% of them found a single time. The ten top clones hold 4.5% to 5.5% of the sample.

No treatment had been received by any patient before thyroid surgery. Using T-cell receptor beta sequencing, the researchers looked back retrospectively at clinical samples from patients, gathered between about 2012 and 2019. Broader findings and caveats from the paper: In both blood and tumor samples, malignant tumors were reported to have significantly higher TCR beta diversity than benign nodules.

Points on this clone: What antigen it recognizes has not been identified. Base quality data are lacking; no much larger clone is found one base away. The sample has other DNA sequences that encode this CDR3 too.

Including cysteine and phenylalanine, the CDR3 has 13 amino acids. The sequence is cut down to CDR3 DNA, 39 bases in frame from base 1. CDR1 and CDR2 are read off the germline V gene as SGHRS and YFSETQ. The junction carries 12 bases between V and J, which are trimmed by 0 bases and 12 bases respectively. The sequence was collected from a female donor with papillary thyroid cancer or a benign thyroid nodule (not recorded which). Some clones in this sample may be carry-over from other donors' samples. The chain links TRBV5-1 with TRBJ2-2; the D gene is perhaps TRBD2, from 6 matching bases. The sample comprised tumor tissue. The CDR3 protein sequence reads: CASSLGGATQLFF. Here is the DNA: TGCGCCAGCAGCTTGGGCGGGGCCACTCAGCTGTTTTTT.